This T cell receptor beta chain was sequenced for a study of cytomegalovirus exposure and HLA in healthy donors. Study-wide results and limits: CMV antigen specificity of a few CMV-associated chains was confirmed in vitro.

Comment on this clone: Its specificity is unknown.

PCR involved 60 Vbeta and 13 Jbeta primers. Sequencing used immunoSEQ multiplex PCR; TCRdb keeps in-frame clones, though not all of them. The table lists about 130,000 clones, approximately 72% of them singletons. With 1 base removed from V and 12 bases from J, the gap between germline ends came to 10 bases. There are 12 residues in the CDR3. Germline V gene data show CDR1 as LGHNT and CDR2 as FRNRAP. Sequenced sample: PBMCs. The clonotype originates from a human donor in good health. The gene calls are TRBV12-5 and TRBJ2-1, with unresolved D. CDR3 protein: CASGLEVWRQFF. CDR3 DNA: TGTGCTAGTGGTTTGGAGGTTTGGAGGCAGTTCTTC.